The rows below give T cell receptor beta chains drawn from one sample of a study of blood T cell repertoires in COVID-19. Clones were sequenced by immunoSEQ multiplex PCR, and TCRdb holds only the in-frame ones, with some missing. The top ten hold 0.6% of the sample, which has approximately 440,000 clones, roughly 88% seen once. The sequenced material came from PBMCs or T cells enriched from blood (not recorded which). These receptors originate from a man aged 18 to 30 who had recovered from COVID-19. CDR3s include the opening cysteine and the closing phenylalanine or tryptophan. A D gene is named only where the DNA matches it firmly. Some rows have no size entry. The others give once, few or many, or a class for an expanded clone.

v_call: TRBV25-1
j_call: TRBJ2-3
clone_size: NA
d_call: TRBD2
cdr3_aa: CASSESTSGSTDTQYF
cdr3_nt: TGTGCCAGCAGTGAATCAACTAGCGGGAGCACAGATACGCAGTATTTT

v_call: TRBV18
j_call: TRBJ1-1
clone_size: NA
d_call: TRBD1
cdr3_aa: CASSPGQGNTEAFF
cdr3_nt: TGTGCCAGCTCACCGGGACAGGGGAACACTGAAGCTTTCTTT

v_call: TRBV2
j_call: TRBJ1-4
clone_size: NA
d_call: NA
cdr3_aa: CASSDEEKLFF
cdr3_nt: TGTGCCAGCAGTGACGAGGAAAAACTGTTTTTT

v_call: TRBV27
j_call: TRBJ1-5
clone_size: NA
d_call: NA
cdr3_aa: CASGRGRNQPQHF
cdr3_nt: TGTGCCAGCGGTAGGGGCAGGAATCAGCCCCAGCATTTT

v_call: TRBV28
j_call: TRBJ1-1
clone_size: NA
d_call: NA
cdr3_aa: CASSYSTPAMNTEAFF
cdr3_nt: TGTGCCAGCAGTTACTCAACCCCCGCCATGAACACTGAAGCTTTCTTT

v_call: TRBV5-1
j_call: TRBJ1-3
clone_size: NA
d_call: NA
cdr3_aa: CASTLGDASGNTIYF
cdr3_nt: TGCGCCAGCACCCTCGGGGATGCCTCTGGAAACACCATATATTTT

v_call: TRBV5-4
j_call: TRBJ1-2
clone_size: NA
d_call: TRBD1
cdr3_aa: CASSSGTANRYTF
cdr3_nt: TGTGCCAGCAGCTCAGGGACAGCCAATCGCTACACCTTC

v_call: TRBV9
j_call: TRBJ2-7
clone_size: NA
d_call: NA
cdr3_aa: CASSTRLDPYEQYF
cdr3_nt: TGTGCCAGCAGCACCAGACTAGACCCCTACGAGCAGTACTTC

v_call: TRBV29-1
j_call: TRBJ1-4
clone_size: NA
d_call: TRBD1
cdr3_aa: CSVEPGGDGEKLFF
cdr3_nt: TGCAGCGTTGAACCAGGGGGAGATGGTGAAAAACTGTTTTTT

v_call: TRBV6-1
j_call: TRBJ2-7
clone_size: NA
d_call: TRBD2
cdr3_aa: CASSEEETSDEQYF
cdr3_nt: TGTGCCAGCAGTGAAGAAGAGACTAGCGACGAGCAGTACTTC

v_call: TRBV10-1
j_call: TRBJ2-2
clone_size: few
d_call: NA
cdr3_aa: CASSGTVTGELFF
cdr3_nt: TGCGCCAGCAGTGGTACAGTGACCGGGGAGCTGTTTTTT

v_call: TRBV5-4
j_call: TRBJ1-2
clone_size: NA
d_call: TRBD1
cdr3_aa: CASSVDRVDGYTF
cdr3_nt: TGTGCCAGCAGCGTAGACAGGGTCGATGGCTACACCTTC

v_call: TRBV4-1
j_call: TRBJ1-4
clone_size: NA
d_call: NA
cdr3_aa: CASSQGQLPTNEKLFF
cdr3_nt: TGCGCCAGCAGCCAAGGACAGCTTCCAACTAATGAAAAACTGTTTTTT

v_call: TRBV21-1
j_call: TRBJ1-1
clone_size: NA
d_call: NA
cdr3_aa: CASSPTGGGGTEAFF
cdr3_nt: TGTGCCAGCAGTCCAACAGGGGGCGGAGGCACTGAAGCTTTCTTT

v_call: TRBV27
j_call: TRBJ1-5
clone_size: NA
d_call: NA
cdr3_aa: CASSLGQLNQPQHF
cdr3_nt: TGTGCCAGCAGTTTGGGGCAGCTCAATCAGCCCCAGCATTTT

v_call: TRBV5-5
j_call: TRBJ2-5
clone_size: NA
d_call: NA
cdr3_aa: CASRRPGLRQETQYF
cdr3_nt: TGTGCCAGCAGACGCCCAGGGTTACGCCAAGAGACCCAGTACTTC

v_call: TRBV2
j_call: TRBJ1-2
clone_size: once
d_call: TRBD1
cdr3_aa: CASTHTGEDGYTF
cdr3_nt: TGTGCCAGCACCCACACAGGGGAGGATGGCTACACCTTC

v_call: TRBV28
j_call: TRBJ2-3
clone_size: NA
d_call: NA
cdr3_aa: CASSSPGGSSTDTQYF
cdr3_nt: TGTGCCAGCAGTTCGCCGGGGGGCTCTAGCACAGATACGCAGTATTTT

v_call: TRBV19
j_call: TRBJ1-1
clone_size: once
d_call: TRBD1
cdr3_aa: CASSKEGAGITEAFF
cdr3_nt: TGTGCCAGTAGTAAGGAGGGGGCTGGAATCACTGAAGCTTTCTTT

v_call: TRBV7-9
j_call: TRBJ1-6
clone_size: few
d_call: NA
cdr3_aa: CASSFNAYSPLHF
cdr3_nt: TGTGCCAGCAGCTTCAATGCGTATTCACCCCTCCACTTT

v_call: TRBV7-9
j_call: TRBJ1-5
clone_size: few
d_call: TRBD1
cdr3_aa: CASSSDRGNQPQHF
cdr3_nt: TGTGCCAGCAGCTCGGACAGGGGCAATCAGCCCCAGCATTTT

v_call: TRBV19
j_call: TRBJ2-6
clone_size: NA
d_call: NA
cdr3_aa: CASSIDFYSGANVLTF
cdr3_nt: TGTGCCAGTAGTATAGATTTTTACTCTGGGGCCAACGTCCTGACTTTC

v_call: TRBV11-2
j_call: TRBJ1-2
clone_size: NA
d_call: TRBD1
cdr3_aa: CASSLADGQGDYGYTF
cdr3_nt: TGTGCCAGCAGCTTAGCGGATGGACAGGGAGACTATGGCTACACCTTC

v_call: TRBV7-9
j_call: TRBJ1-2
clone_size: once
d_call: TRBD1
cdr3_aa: CASSLWDRVYGYTF
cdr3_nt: TGTGCCAGCAGCTTATGGGACAGGGTTTATGGCTACACCTTC

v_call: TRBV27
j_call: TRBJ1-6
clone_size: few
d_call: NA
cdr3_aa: CASSLRGLRSPLHF
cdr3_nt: TGTGCCAGCAGTCTTCGTGGGCTACGATCACCCCTCCACTTT

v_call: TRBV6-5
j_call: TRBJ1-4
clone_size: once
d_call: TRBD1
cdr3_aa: CASSYSLQGAREKLFF
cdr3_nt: TGTGCCAGCAGTTACTCGCTCCAGGGGGCTCGTGAAAAACTGTTTTTT

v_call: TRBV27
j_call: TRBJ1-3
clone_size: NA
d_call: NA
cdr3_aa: CATATTYSGNTIYF
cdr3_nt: TGTGCCACCGCGACAACCTACTCTGGAAACACCATATATTTT

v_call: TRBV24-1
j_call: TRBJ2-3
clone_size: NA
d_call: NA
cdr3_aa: CATSDSGKDTQYF
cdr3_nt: TGTGCCACCAGTGATTCGGGGAAGGATACGCAGTATTTT

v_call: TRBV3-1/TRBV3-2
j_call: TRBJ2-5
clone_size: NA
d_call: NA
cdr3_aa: CASSQVQQTQYF
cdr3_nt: TGTGCCAGCAGCCAAGTACAACAGACCCAGTACTTC

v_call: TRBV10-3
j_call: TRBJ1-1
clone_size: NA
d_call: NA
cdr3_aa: CAISESRQGVEAFF
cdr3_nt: TGTGCCATCAGTGAGTCGAGGCAGGGCGTTGAAGCTTTCTTT

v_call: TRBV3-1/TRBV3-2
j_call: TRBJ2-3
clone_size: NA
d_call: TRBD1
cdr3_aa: CASSLQGAGTDTQYF
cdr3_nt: TGTGCCAGCAGCCTCCAGGGGGCTGGCACAGATACGCAGTATTTT

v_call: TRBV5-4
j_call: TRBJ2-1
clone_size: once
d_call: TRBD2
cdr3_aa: CASSLGLAGGYNEQFF
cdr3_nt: TGTGCCAGCAGCTTGGGTCTAGCGGGAGGGTACAATGAGCAGTTCTTC

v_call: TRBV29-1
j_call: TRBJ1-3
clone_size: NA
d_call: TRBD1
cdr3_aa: CSGGTAENTIYF
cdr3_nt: TGCAGCGGGGGGACAGCTGAAAACACCATATATTTT

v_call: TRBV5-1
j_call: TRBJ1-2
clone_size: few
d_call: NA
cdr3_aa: CASSPRTNPEGYTF
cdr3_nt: TGCGCCAGCAGCCCTCGGACTAATCCGGAGGGCTACACCTTC

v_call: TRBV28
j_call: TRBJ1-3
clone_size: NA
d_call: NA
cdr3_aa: CASSRETRGNTIYF
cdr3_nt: TGTGCCAGCAGCAGGGAAACTCGAGGAAACACCATATATTTT

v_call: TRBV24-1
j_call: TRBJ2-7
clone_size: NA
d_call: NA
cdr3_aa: CATSEAGTGYYEQYF
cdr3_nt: TGTGCCACCAGTGAGGCCGGGACTGGGTACTACGAGCAGTACTTC

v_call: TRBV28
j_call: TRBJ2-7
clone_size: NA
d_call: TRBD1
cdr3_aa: CASSPQTGGSDEQYF
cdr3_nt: TGTGCCAGCAGTCCCCAGACAGGGGGCTCGGACGAGCAGTACTTC

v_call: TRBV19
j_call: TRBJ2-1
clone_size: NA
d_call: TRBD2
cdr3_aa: CASTSGSNGLNEQFF
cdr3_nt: TGTGCCAGTACTAGCGGGAGTAATGGTCTCAATGAGCAGTTCTTC

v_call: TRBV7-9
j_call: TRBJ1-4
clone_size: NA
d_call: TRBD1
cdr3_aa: CASTKNKAQGHEKLFF
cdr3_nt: TGTGCCAGCACCAAAAACAAGGCACAGGGGCATGAAAAACTGTTTTTT

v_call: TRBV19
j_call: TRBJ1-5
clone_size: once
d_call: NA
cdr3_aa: CASSMGGYNQPQHF
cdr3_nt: TGTGCCAGTAGTATGGGGGGGTATAATCAGCCCCAGCATTTT

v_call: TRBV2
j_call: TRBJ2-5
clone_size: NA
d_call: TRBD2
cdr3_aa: CASTRLAGAQETQYF
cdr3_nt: TGTGCCAGCACGAGACTAGCGGGAGCCCAAGAGACCCAGTACTTC

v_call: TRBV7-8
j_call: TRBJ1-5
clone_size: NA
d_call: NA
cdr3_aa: CASSAEGLYNQPQHF
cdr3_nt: TGTGCCAGCAGCGCCGAAGGACTTTACAATCAGCCCCAGCATTTT

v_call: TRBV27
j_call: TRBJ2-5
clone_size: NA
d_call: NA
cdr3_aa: CASSSTVSETQYF
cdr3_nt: TGTGCCAGCAGTTCAACAGTTTCTGAGACCCAGTACTTC

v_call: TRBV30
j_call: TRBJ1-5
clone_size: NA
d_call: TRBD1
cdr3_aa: CAWSRGQGNQPQHF
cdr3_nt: TGTGCCTGGTCAAGGGGACAGGGTAATCAGCCCCAGCATTTT

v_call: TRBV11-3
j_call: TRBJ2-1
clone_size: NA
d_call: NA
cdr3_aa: CASSTGPNNEQFF
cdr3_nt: TGTGCCAGTTCAACAGGTCCCAACAATGAGCAGTTCTTC

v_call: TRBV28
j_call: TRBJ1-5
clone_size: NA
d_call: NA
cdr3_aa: CASSRFNQPQHF
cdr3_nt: TGTGCCAGCAGTCGGTTCAATCAGCCCCAGCATTTT

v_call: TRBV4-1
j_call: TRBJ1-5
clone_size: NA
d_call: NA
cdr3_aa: CASSQGPDSYQPQHF
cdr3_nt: TGCGCCAGCAGCCAAGGTCCGGACAGTTATCAGCCCCAGCATTTT

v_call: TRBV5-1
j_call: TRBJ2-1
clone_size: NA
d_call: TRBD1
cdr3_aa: CASSSPGQGYNEQFF
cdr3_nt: TGCGCCAGCAGCTCCCCGGGACAGGGCTACAATGAGCAGTTCTTC

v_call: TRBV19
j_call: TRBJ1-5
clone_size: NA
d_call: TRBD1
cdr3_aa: CASSTFWTGNNQPQHF
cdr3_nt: TGTGCCAGTAGTACCTTCTGGACAGGTAACAATCAGCCCCAGCATTTT

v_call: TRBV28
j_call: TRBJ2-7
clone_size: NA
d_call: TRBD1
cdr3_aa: CASSPAGQDYEQYF
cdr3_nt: TGTGCCAGCAGTCCCGCCGGACAGGACTACGAGCAGTACTTC